One sample yielded the 2 T cell receptor beta chains listed below, sequenced in a study of T cells after yellow fever vaccination (dated by TCRdb to the late 2010s). Reading the label with the study, this specimen's treatment or condition is: live attenuated yellow fever vaccine strain. The library came from 5' RACE. Instrument on record: Illumina HiSeq 2500. TCRdb trimmed the raw reads at Q25, called clones with MiXCR and kept productive beta chains. All rows with the same CDR3 protein become a single entry with the most common DNA and genes. In this sample the table shows over 85,000 distinct CDR3 sequences, approximately 8.4% of which occur a single time. The top ten constitute about 15% of the sample. The input for sequencing was CD8+ T cells not binding an NS4B(214-222) dextramer, sorted from PBMCs, taken more than 14 days after the first yellow fever vaccination. The intended sense of this specimen's cell subset or site label: NS4B epitope dextramer-negative CD8 T cells. All receptors come from a man between 18 and 35 years old who received the YFV17D yellow fever vaccine.

This clonotype has just a few counts. This chain joins TRBV11-2 and TRBJ2-1; 14 positions match TRBD2. Germline-derived CDR1 and CDR2 are SGHAT and FQNNGV. The CDR3 sequence is 18 residues long. The junction had 9 bases not matched to a gene; V was cut back by 5 bases and J by 3 bases. The CDR3 reads CASSDGTSGGFGYNEQFF. Here the CDR3 DNA reads TGTGCCAGCAGCGACGGGACTAGCGGGGGTTTCGGCTACAATGAGCAGTTCTTC.

V is TRBV4-1 and J is TRBJ2-2, with 7 bases matching TRBD1. The CDR3 spans 15 residues. Germline CDR1 is MGHRA and CDR2 is YSYEKL. J gave up 6 bases and V 3 bases, and 7 bases lay outside the gene matches. CDR3 sequence reads: CASSHIGTEAGELFF. The CDR3 nucleotides are TGCGCCAGCAGCCACATCGGGACAGAGGCCGGGGAGCTGTTTTTT.